The sequence of this TCR beta chain was determined in a study of shared clonotypes between healthy human individuals. The CDR3 runs 13 residues. Germline lookup yields CDR1 MGHDK and CDR2 SYGVNS. Losses at the gene ends were 4 bases for V and 2 bases for J; bases not matched to a gene: 1. Naive CD8 cells comprised CD45RO-negative, CCR7-positively selected cells, excluding terminally differentiated effector memory CD45RA+ cells. Original handling: There were no quality scores in the junction-only immunoSEQ sequences, so filtering differed. Profiled with immunoSEQ multiplex PCR; TCRdb holds only in-frame clones, not every one. The V and J calls and the clone size are those of that table, but D and trimming were determined from the DNA. The data hold roughly 770,000 clones, with 95% to 97% observed a single time. General study results and limits: Sharing of clonotypes among donors was expected to vary with sequencing depth.

About this clone itself: The target antigen is unknown.

Sequenced input: naive CD8+ T cells sorted from blood. This receptor was obtained from a man aged 25 to 40 in good health. The V gene is TRBV25-1, the J gene TRBJ2-7, with 8 bases aligning to TRBD2. CDR3 loop: CASSAGLAYEQYF. CDR3 DNA: TGTGCCAGCAGTGCGGGACTAGCCTACGAGCAGTACTTC.